This T cell receptor (beta chain) was captured by sequencing in a study of CXCR3 chemokines and chemotherapy response in bladder cancer. Ten or more counts support this clonotype. Each CDR3 protein is one row after TCRdb ran MiXCR on the PCR reads. Here the sample spans over 5,000 distinct CDR3 sequences, approximately 14% being singletons. The clonotype was recovered from a human donor with bladder cancer that responded to neoadjuvant chemotherapy. Sampling was done from a patient whose treatment included neoadjuvant chemotherapy.

This CDR3 reads CASSPDRESYNEQFF. The CDR3 DNA follows: TGTGCCAGCAGTCCCGACAGGGAATCATACAATGAGCAGTTCTTC. The rearrangement links TRBV27 to TRBJ2-1, with TRBD1 matching over 7 bases. There are 15 residues in the CDR3. With 5 bases clipped from V and 4 bases from J, the junction kept 8 bases outside the gene matches. Germline CDR1 reads MNHEY; CDR2 reads SMNVEV (reference sequence).